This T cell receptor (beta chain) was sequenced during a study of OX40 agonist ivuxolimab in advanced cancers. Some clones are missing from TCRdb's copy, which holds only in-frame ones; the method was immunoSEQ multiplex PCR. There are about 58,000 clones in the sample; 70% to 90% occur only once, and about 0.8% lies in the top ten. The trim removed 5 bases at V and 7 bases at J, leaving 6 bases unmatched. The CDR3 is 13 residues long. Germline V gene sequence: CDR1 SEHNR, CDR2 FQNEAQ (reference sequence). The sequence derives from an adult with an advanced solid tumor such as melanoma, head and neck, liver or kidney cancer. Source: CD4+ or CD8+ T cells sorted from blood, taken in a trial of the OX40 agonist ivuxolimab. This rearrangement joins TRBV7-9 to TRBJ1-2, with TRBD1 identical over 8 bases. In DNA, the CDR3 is TGTGCCAGCAGCCCTCAGGGGGCGGCTGGCTACACCTTC. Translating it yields CASSPQGAAGYTF.